Below, one TCR beta chain is given with its context. TCRdb keeps only in-frame clones here, not all; method: immunoSEQ multiplex PCR. Counted here are about half a million clones, 70% to 90% occurring once; the ten biggest clones make up roughly 3.2%. The data are from a study of blood T cell repertoires in COVID-19. Germline CDR1 LNHDA, CDR2 SQIVND (reference sequence). The CDR3 consists of 17 residues. Trimming took off 2 bases at V and 3 bases at J, with 16 bases between the two ends. This rearrangement joins TRBV19 to TRBJ2-2, with D perhaps matching TRBD2 (6 bases). The sequenced sample was peripheral blood. This clonotype originated in a human donor in a cohort sampled during active COVID-19. The CDR3 nucleotides read TGTGCCAGTAGTATATCGGGGGTCACTCCATACACCGGGGAGCTGTTTTTT. Translating gives CASSISGVTPYTGELFF. Combining the CDR3 with reference TRBV19 and TRBJ2-2 gives the whole variable domain DGGITQSPKYLFRKEGQNVTLSCEQNLNHDAMYWYRQDPGQGLRLIYYSQIVNDFQKGDIAEGYSVSREKKESFPLTVTSAQKNPTAFYLCASSISGVTPYTGELFFGEGSRLTVL.